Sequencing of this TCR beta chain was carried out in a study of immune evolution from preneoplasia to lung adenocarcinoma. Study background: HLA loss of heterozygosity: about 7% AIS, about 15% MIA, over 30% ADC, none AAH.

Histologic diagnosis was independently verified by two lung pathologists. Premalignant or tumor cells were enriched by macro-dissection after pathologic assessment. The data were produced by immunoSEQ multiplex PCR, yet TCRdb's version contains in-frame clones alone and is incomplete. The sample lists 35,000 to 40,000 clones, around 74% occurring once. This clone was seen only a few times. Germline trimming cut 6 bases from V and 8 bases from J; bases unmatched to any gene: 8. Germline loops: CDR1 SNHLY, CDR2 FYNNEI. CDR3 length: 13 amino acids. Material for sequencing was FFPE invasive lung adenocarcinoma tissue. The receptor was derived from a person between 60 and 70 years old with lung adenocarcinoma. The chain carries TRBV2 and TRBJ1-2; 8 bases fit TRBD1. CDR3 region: CASSAQGAGGYTF. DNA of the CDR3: TGTGCCAGCAGCGCCCAGGGGGCTGGGGGCTACACCTTC.